This T cell receptor beta chain comes out of a study of cytomegalovirus exposure and HLA in healthy donors. 13 Jbeta primers and 60 Vbeta primers were used for the PCR. Using immunoSEQ multiplex PCR, the repertoire was profiled, and TCRdb retains in-frame clones only, with some absent. Of roughly 160,000 clones listed, 70% to 80% are singletons. The ends lost 10 bases at V and 1 base at J; junction bases unmatched: 5. Germline CDR1 ENHRY, CDR2 SYGVKD. CDR3 size: 13 residues. Donors sampled were nominally healthy, though unrecorded immune exposures were likely. The V call is TRBV10-3, the J call TRBJ1-2, with 8 positions matching TRBD1. Sequenced sample: PBMCs. The TCR sequence derives from a man in his forties or fifties in good health and CMV-seronegative. The CDR3 nucleotides read TGTGCCACCGACAGGGGAGGTAACTATGGCTACACCTTC. Amino acid sequence: CATDRGGNYGYTF.